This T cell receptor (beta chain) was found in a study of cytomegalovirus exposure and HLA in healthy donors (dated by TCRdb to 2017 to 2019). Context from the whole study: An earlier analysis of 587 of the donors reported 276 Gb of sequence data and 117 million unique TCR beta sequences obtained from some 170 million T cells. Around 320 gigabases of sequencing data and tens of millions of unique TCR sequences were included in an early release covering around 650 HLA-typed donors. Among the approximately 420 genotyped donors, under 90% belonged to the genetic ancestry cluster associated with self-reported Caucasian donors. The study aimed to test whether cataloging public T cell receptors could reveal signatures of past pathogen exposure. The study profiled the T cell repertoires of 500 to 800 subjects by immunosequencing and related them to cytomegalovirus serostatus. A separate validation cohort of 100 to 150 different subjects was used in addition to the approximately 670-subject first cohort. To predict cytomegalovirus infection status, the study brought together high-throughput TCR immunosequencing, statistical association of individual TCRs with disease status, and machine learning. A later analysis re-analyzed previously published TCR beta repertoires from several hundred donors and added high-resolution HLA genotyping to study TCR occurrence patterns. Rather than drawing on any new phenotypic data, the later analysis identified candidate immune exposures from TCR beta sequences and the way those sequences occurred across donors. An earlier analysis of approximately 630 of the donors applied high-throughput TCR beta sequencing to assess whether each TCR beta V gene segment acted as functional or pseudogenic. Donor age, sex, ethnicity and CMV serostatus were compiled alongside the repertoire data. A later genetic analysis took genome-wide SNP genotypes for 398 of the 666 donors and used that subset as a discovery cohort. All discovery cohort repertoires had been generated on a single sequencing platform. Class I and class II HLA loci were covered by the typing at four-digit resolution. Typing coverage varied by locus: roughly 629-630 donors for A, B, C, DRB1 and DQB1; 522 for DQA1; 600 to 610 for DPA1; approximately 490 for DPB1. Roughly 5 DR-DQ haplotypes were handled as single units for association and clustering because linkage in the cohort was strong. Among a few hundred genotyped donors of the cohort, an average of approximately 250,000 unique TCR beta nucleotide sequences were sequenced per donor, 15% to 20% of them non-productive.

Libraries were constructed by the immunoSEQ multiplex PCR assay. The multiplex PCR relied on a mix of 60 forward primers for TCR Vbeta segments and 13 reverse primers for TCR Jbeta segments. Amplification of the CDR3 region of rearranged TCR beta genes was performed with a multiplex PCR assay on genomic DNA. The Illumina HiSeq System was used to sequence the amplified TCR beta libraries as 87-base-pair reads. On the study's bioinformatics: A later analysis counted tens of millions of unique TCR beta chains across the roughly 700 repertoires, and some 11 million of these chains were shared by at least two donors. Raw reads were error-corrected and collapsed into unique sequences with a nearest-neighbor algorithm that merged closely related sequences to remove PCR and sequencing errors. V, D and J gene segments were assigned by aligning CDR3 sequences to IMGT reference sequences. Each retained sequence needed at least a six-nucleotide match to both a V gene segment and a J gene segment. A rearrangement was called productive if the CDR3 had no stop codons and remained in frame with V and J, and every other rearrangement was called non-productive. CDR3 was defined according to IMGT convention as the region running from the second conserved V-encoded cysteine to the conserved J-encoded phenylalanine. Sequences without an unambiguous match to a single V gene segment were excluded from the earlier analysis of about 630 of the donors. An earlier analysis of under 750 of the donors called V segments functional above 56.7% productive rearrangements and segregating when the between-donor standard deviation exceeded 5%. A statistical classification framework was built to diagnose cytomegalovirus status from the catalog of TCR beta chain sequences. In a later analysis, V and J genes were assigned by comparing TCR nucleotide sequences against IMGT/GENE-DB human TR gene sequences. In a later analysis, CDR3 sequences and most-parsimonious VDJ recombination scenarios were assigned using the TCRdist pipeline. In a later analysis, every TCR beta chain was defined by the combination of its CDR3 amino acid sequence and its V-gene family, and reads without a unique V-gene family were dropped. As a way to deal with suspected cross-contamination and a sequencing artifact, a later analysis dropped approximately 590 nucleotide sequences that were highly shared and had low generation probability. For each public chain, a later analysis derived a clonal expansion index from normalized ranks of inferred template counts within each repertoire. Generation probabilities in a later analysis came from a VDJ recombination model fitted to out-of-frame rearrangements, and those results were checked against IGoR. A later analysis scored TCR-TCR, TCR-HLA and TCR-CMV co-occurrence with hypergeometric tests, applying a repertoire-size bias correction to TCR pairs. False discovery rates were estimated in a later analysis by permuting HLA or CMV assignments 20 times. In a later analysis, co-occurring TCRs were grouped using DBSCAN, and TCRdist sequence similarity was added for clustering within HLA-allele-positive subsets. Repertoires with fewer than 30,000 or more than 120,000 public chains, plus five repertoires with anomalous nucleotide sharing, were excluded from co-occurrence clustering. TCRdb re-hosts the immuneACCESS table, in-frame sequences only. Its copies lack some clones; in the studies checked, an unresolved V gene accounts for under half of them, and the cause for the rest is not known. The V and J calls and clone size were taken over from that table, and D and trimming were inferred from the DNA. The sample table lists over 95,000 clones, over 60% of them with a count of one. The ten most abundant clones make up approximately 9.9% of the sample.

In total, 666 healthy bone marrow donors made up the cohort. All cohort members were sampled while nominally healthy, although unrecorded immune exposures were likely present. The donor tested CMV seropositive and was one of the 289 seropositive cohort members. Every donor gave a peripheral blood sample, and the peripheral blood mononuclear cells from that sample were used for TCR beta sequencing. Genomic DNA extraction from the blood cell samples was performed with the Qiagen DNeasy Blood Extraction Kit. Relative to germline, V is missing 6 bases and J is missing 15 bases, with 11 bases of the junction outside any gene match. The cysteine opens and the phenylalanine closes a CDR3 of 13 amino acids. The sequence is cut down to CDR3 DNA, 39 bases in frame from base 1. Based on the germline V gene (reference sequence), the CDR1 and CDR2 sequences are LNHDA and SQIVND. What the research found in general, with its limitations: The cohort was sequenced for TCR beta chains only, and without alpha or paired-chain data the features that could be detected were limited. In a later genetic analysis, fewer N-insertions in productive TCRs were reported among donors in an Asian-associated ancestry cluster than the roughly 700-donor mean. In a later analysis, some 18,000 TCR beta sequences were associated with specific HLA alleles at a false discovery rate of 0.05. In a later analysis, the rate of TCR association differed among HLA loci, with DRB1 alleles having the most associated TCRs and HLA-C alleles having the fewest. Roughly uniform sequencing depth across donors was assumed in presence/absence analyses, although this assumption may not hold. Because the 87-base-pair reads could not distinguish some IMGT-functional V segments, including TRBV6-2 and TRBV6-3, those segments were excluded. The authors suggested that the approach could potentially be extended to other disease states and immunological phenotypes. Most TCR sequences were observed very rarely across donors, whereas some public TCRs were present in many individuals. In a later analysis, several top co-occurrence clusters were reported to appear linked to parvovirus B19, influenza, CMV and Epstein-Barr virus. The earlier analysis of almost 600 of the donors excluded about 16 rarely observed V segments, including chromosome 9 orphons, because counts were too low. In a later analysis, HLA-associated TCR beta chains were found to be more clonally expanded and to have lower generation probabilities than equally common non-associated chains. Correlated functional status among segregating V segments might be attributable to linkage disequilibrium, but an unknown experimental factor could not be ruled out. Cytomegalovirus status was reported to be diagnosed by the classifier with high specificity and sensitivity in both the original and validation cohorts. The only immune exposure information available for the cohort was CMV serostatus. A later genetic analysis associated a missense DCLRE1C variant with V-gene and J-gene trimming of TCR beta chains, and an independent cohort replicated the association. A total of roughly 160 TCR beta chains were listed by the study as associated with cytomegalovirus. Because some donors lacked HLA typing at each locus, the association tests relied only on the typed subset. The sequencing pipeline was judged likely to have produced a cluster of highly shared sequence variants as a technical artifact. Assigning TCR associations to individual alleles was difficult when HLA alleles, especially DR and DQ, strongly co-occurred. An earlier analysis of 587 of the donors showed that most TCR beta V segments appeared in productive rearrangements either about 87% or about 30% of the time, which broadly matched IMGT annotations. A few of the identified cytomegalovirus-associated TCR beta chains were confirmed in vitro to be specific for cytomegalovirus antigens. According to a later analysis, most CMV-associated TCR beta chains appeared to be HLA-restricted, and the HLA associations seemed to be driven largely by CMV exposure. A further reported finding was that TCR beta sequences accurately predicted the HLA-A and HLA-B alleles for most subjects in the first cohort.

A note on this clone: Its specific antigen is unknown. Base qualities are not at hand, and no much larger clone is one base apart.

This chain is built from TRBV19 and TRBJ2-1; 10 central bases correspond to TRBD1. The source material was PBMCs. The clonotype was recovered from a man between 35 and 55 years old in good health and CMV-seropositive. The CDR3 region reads CASRATGQGWRFF. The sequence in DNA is TGTGCCAGTAGAGCAACGGGACAGGGGTGGCGGTTCTTC.